These 30 T cell receptor beta chains came from one sample sequenced in a study of T cells after yellow fever vaccination. MiXCR was run by TCRdb on the 5' RACE reads, yielding one entry per CDR3 protein. The repertoire holds some 500,000 distinct CDR3 sequences, with roughly 14% as singletons. Sequences were derived from PBMCs, sampled on the day of the yellow fever booster vaccination. These receptor sequences come from a man aged 25-45 years who received the YFV17D yellow fever vaccine.

This sequence joins TRBV7-9 and TRBJ2-7; D is possibly TRBD2 (6 bases). V was trimmed by 5 bases and J by 7 bases, leaving 18 bases between them. The CDR3 has 14 residues. CDR1 and CDR2 (germline): SEHNR, FQNEAQ (reference sequence). The CDR3 protein is CASSLGGARVEQYF. In DNA, the CDR3 is TGTGCCAGCAGCCTAGGAGGGGCCCGCGTAGAGCAGTACTTC.

The chain recombines TRBV28 with TRBJ2-3, with D tentatively TRBD1 (5 bases). CDR3 size: 15 residues. The ends were cut back, 7 bases at V and 0 bases at J, with 14 bases in the middle. CDR1 MDHEN and CDR2 SYDVKM come from the germline V gene. In DNA form, the CDR3 reads TGTGCCAGCAACTTTCGGCAGGGTAGCACAGATACGCAGTATTTT. Translated, it gives CASNFRQGSTDTQYF.

The sample holds many counts of this clonotype. The chain is built from TRBV7-2 and TRBJ2-3; D may be TRBD2 (5 bases). V lost 1 base to trimming and J lost 0 bases, with 8 bases between them. This CDR3 has 15 amino acids. Germline V gives CDR1 SGHTA, CDR2 FQGNSA. CDR3 nucleotide sequence: TGTGCCAGCAGCTTAGACGGGGATAGCACAGATACGCAGTATTTT. It specifies CASSLDGDSTDTQYF.

The chain carries TRBV27 and TRBJ2-6; D ambiguous. There are 16 residues in the CDR3. Trimming took off 0 bases at V and 0 bases at J, with 6 bases between the two ends. Germline V gives CDR1 MNHEY, CDR2 SMNVEV (reference sequence). The CDR3 nucleotides are TGTGCCAGCAGTTTATCGATACACTCTGGGGCCAACGTCCTGACTTTC. Its protein is CASSLSIHSGANVLTF.

This chain links TRBV20-1 with TRBJ2-1; TRBD2 matches at 12 bases. The CDR3 totals 14 residues. After removal of 2 bases from V and 8 bases from J, the junction contained 4 bases not matched to a gene. Germline V gives CDR1 DFQATT, CDR2 SNEGSKA (reference sequence). CDR3 bases: TGCAGTGCTAGACGGGGACTAGCGGGTCATGAGCAGTTCTTC. It specifies CSARRGLAGHEQFF.

The chain uses TRBV7-2 and TRBJ2-2; possible D gene TRBD2, 6 bases. The V and J ends lost 8 bases and 4 bases respectively, with 8 bases between them. CDR1 and CDR2 (germline): SGHTA, FQGNSA. The CDR3 runs to 12 residues. For the CDR3, the DNA is TGTGCCAGCGGAGGGGTCACCGGGGAGCTGTTTTTT. This sequence encodes CASGGVTGELFF.

This clonotype was seen just once. V and J are TRBV5-1 and TRBJ2-1; possibly TRBD2 for D (6 bases). Between the trimmed V and J ends, which lost 2 bases and 4 bases, there was a span of 16 bases. The CDR3 sequence is 16 residues long. CDR1 is SGHRS and CDR2 is YFSETQ in the germline V gene. CDR3 sequence: CASSLLYGTEYNEQFF. CDR3 coding DNA: TGCGCCAGCAGCTTATTATACGGGACTGAATACAATGAGCAGTTCTTC.

The chain joins TRBV20-1 to TRBJ2-2; D remains unclear. The CDR3 consists of 14 residues. Trimming took off 5 bases at V and 3 bases at J, with 13 bases between the two ends. The germline V gene encodes CDR1 DFQATT and CDR2 SNEGSKA (reference sequence). The CDR3 DNA reads as TGCAGTGCTCCGGGCCCGTGGGACACCGGGGAGCTGTTTTTT. Translation: CSAPGPWDTGELFF.

This chain uses TRBV20-1 with TRBJ1-1; D gene uncertain. The CDR3 loop spans 14 amino acids. CDR1 is DFQATT, CDR2 SNEGSKA, per germline (reference sequence). V was trimmed by 3 bases and J by 0 bases, leaving 11 bases between them. The CDR3: CSASLGSMNTEAFF. CDR3 in DNA: TGCAGTGCTAGTTTGGGGAGCATGAACACTGAAGCTTTCTTT.

This clonotype has more than one count but fewer than ten. The V and J genes are TRBV6-5 and TRBJ2-7, with 7 bases that match TRBD2. CDR3 size: 16 residues. V shed 0 bases and J 1 base; nucleotides not matched to a gene: 6. Per germline, CDR1 MNHEY and CDR2 SVGAGI. DNA for the CDR3: TGTGCCAGCAGTTACTCGAAACTAGCGCGATCCTACGAGCAGTACTTC. Protein: CASSYSKLARSYEQYF.

This rearrangement joins TRBV6-1 to TRBJ1-2, with D unclear. Germline CDR1 MNHNS, CDR2 SASEGT. The CDR3 runs to 14 residues. Trimming cost V 6 bases and J 0 bases, with 11 bases left between them. For the CDR3, the DNA is TGTGCCAGCAGCCGGTCTACTGCTAACTATGGCTACACCTTC. Translating it yields CASSRSTANYGYTF.

CDR3: CASSLGPGGHEQYF. The DNA of the CDR3 is TGTGCCAGCAGCTTGGGCCCCGGGGGTCACGAGCAGTACTTC. The V call is TRBV7-9, the J call TRBJ2-7; a weak D match, TRBD2 (6 bases). This CDR3 is 14 amino acids long. V gave up 3 bases and J gave up 5 bases, with 14 bases separating them. The germline V gene has CDR1 SEHNR and CDR2 FQNEAQ (reference sequence). The variable domain in full, with the rest retrieved from reference TRBV7-9 and TRBJ2-7, is DTGVSQNPRHKITKRGQNVTFRCDPISEHNRLYWYRQTLGQGPEFLTYFQNEAQLEKSRLLSDRFSAERPKGSFSTLEIQRTEQGDSAMYLCASSLGPGGHEQYFGPGTRLTVT.

This clonotype was picked up a small number of times. The V gene is TRBV7-2, the J gene TRBJ2-1; D tentatively reads TRBD1 or TRBD2 (5 bases each). This CDR3 is built from 15 residues. Between the trimmed V and J ends, which lost 10 bases and 0 bases, there was a span of 16 bases. CDR1 is SGHTA and CDR2 is FQGNSA in the germline V gene. Written as DNA, the CDR3 is TGTGCCACTTCCGGGACGGGGACCTCCTACAATGAGCAGTTCTTC. Translating it yields CATSGTGTSYNEQFF. Full variable domain (missing parts from reference TRBV7-2 and TRBJ2-1): GAGVSQSPSNKVTEKGKDVELRCDPISGHTALYWYRQSLGQGLEFLIYFQGNSAPDKSGLPSDRFSAERTGGSVSTLTIQRTQQEDSAVYLCATSGTGTSYNEQFFGPGTRLTVL.

This clonotype was counted only a few times. V and J are TRBV20-1 and TRBJ1-2; the match to TRBD1 covers 8 bases. Trimming removed 8 bases from V and 6 bases from J; junction bases left unmatched: 2. The CDR3 consists of 10 residues. Germline V CDR1 and CDR2: DFQATT, SNEGSKA (reference sequence). DNA of the CDR3: TGCAGTCCGGACAGGGATGGCTACACCTTC. Amino acids: CSPDRDGYTF.

V gene TRBV10-3 combines with J gene TRBJ2-7; D remains unclear. V lost 6 bases, J lost 4 bases, and 7 bases lay in between. The CDR3 loop spans 11 amino acids. Per germline, CDR1 ENHRY and CDR2 SYGVKD. CDR3 in DNA: TGTGCCATCAGCTCCGCATACGAGCAGTACTTC. This sequence encodes CAISSAYEQYF.

There are a few counts of this clonotype. The chain combines TRBV12-3 or TRBV12-4 with TRBJ1-6; a weak D match, TRBD1 (6 bases). The CDR3 covers 16 residues. Trimming took 4 bases from V and 10 from J, leaving 20 bases between them. The CDR3 region is CASSSQGGQGVSPLHF. The CDR3 bases are TGTGCCAGCAGTTCGCAAGGGGGGCAGGGAGTCTCACCCCTCCACTTT.

The chain combines TRBV6-6 with TRBJ2-5; D is unclear. Deletions cut 9 bases from V and 2 bases from J, with 10 bases between. The CDR3 is made up of 12 amino acids. Germline CDR1 MNHNY, CDR2 SVGAGI (reference sequence). The CDR3 region is CARNYRQETQYF. CDR3 nucleotide sequence: TGTGCCAGAAACTACCGGCAAGAGACCCAGTACTTC.

V and J are TRBV9 and TRBJ2-2; 7 bases agree with TRBD2. Per germline, CDR1 SGDLS and CDR2 YYNGEE. The CDR3 sequence is 14 residues long. V dropped 2 bases and J dropped 5; count of bases not matched to a gene: 3. The CDR3 is CASSVAGVTGELFF. The CDR3 DNA follows: TGTGCCAGCAGCGTTGCGGGAGTAACCGGGGAGCTGTTTTTT.

The genes are TRBV21-1 and TRBJ2-7; the D call TRBD2 from the table was never checked on the DNA. TRBV21-1 is a pseudogene locus. This CDR3 is 15 amino acids long. The CDR3 is CASSKGAGPTYEQYF. The CDR3 coding sequence is TGTGCCAGCAGCAAAGGGGCAGGGCCCACCTACGAGCAGTACTTC.

This clonotype was seen at least ten times. This chain connects TRBV5-1 to TRBJ2-7; TRBD2 matches at 12 bases. After removal of 0 bases from V and 6 bases from J, the junction contained 4 bases not matched to a gene. The germline V gene has CDR1 SGHRS and CDR2 YFSETQ. The CDR3 has 15 residues. The DNA for the CDR3 is TGCGCCAGCAGCTTGGGACTAGCGGGAGCGACCGAGCAGTACTTC. It encodes CASSLGLAGATEQYF.

V and J are TRBV12-3 or TRBV12-4 and TRBJ2-4; TRBD2 aligns across 11 bases. This CDR3 is 16 amino acids long. V shed 5 bases, J shed 1 base, and the junction held 4 bases outside the gene matches. The CDR3: CASSPTSGTAKNIQYF. The CDR3 DNA is TGTGCCAGCAGTCCGACTAGCGGGACGGCCAAAAACATTCAGTACTTC.

The chain uses TRBV5-1 and TRBJ1-2; D is unclear. V gave up 0 bases and J gave up 2 bases, with 8 bases separating them. The germline CDR1 and CDR2 sequences are SGHRS and YFSETQ. This CDR3 has 14 residues. The CDR3 is CASSLGAGNYGYTF. CDR3 coding DNA: TGCGCCAGCAGCTTGGGGGCTGGGAACTATGGCTACACCTTC.

The chain carries TRBV23-1 and TRBJ2-7, with D perhaps TRBD1 (6 bases). TRBV23-1 is treated as an ORF (open reading frame) with a function not yet certain. The CDR3 sequence is 13 residues long. V was pared by 11 bases and J by 7 bases, with 21 bases between. In DNA form, the CDR3 reads TGCGCCTGCTGGCAGGGGATGCCCCATGAGCAGTACTTC. This encodes CACWQGMPHEQYF.

The count of this clonotype is one. V and J are TRBV5-1 and TRBJ2-7; TRBD1 agrees at 9 bases. Trimming took 4 bases from V and 2 from J; bases not matched to a gene: 4. This CDR3 region has 14 residues. The germline V gene encodes CDR1 SGHRS and CDR2 YFSETQ. The CDR3: CASSGGQGPYEQYF. The CDR3 DNA sequence: TGCGCCAGCAGCGGGGGACAGGGTCCCTACGAGCAGTACTTC.

J is TRBJ2-1 and V is TRBV19, with D possibly being TRBD2 (7 bases). The V end was cut by 8 bases, the J end by 15 bases, with 23 bases between. Germline V gene sequence: CDR1 LNHDA, CDR2 SQIVND (reference sequence). The CDR3 extends over 13 amino acids. This chain's CDR3 is CASSKFEGGRVFF. The CDR3 DNA follows: TGTGCCAGTTCTAAATTCGAGGGGGGGAGGGTGTTCTTC.

This chain connects TRBV16 to TRBJ2-7; TRBD2 might be the D (6 bases). From germline, CDR1 is KGHSY and CDR2 FQNENV. The CDR3 spans 14 residues. Trimming shortened V by 6 bases and J by 2 bases, and 14 bases separated the two germline ends. CDR3 residues: CASSRLREAYEQYF. CDR3 nucleotide sequence: TGTGCCAGCAGTCGCTTGCGGGAAGCCTACGAGCAGTACTTC. The entire variable domain, with the rest obtained from reference TRBV16 and TRBJ2-7, is as follows: GEEVAQTPKHLVRGEGQKAKLYCAPIKGHSYVFWYQQVLKNEFKFLISFQNENVFDETGMPKERFSAKCLPNSPCSLEIQATKLEDSAVYFCASSRLREAYEQYFGPGTRLTVT.

This clonotype was seen only a few times. The genes are TRBV5-1 and TRBJ2-1, with 11 bases lining up with TRBD2. Looked up from germline, CDR1 is SGHRS and CDR2 is YFSETQ. Trimming at V came to 5 bases and at J to 7 bases, leaving 5 bases not matched to a gene. The CDR3 loop spans 14 amino acids. CDR3 coding DNA: TGCGCCAGCAGAACTAGCGGGAGAATGAATGAGCAGTTCTTC. This gives the protein CASRTSGRMNEQFF.

This clonotype came up a few times. This rearrangement joins TRBV7-9 to TRBJ2-2, with D hard to call. V gave up 4 bases and J gave up 4 bases, with 13 bases separating them. CDR3 length: 15 amino acids. The V gene's germline CDR1 is SEHNR and CDR2 FQNEAQ (reference sequence). The CDR3 region is CASSSPFSATGELFF. In DNA form, the CDR3 reads TGTGCCAGCAGCTCCCCCTTTTCCGCCACCGGGGAGCTGTTTTTT.

This rearrangement joins TRBV5-6 to TRBJ2-1; D remains unclear. CDR1 and CDR2 from the germline V gene are SGHDT and YYEEEE. V was clipped by 1 base and J by 8 bases, with 7 bases between them. The CDR3 totals 12 residues. Written as DNA, the CDR3 is TGTGCCAGCAGCTTGCAGCAGGATGAGCAGTTCTTC. This sequence encodes CASSLQQDEQFF.

The chain joins TRBV7-9 to TRBJ2-1; TRBD2 matches at 8 bases. CDR1 SEHNR and CDR2 FQNEAQ come from the germline V gene (reference sequence). V was pared by 6 bases and J by 6 bases, with 4 bases of the junction left unmatched. CDR3 size: 13 residues. The CDR3 region has the DNA TGTGCCAGCAGGCGGGCGGGGGGCAATGAGCAGTTCTTC. Protein product: CASRRAGGNEQFF. The variable domain in full, completed from reference TRBV7-9 and TRBJ2-1, reads DTGVSQNPRHKITKRGQNVTFRCDPISEHNRLYWYRQTLGQGPEFLTYFQNEAQLEKSRLLSDRFSAERPKGSFSTLEIQRTEQGDSAMYLCASRRAGGNEQFFGPGTRLTVL.